A single T cell receptor beta chain is shown here with its context. Its antigen is not identified. A much larger clone sits a single nucleotide away, making a read error possible. Looked up from germline, CDR1 is KGHSH and CDR2 is LQKENI. V was cut by 1 base and J by 0 bases, with 9 bases left in between. This CDR3 is 15 amino acids long. This sample's TCRbeta library carried unique molecular identifier barcodes. TCRdb called the PCR reads again in MiXCR, with one record for every CDR3 protein. The repertoire includes 60,000 to 70,000 distinct CDR3 sequences, roughly 4.5% of them detected once, and approximately 20% sits in the top ten. The data derive from a study of T-cell reconstitution after alpha-beta-depleted transplantation in children. Study-wide points: Several hundred rapidly expanded clones from non-depleted graft cells reportedly supplied alpha-beta T cells about two months post-transplant.

This material consisted of PBMCs, mostly from graft donor cells, taken 180 days after TCRalphabeta/CD19-depleted stem cell transplant. This clonotype was sampled from a boy younger than two who had a stem cell transplant for acute myeloid leukemia, so the T cells may come from the graft donor. This chain links TRBV18 with TRBJ1-1; D gene uncertain. The CDR3 coding sequence is TGTGCCAGCTCACCACAGCGCCTGATGAACACTGAAGCTTTCTTT. This sequence encodes CASSPQRLMNTEAFF.